This T cell receptor (beta chain) derives from a study of beta chain features in type 1 diabetes. Broader study findings: Patients showed naive, central memory and Treg TCRB repertoires that appeared more similar than those of healthy donors.

The study reverse transcribed the entire isolated RNA, so it sequenced expressed TCRB transcripts. Here immunoSEQ multiplex PCR was the method, and the copy in TCRdb shows in-frame clones only, minus some. The sample includes some 270,000 clones, under 8.5% of them seen just once. This CDR3 is built from 16 residues. The ends lost 8 bases at V and 0 bases at J; junction bases unmatched: 7. The germline V gene encodes CDR1 SNHLY and CDR2 FYNNEI. This clone has ten or more counts. Its matching antigen is unknown. The sample was central memory CD4+ T cells from blood. The chain links TRBV2 to TRBJ2-6, with TRBD1 matching over 7 bases. This receptor was taken from a young woman in good health. Here the CDR3 DNA reads TGTGCCAGCTCACGGGACAGAGACTCTGGGGCCAACGTCCTGACTTTC. Translated: CASSRDRDSGANVLTF.